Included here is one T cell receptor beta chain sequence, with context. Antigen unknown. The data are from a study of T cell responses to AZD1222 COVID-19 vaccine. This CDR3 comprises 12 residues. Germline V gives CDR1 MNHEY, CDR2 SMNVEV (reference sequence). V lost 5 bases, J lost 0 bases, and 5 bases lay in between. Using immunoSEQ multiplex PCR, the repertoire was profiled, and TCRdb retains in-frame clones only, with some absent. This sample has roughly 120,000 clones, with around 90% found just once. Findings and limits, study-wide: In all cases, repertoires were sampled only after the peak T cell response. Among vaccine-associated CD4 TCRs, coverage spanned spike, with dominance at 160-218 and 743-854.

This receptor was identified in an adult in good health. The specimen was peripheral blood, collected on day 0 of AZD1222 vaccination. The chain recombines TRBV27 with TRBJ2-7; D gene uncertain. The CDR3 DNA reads TGTGCCAGCAGTACAGCCTCCTACGAGCAGTACTTC. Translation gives CASSTASYEQYF.